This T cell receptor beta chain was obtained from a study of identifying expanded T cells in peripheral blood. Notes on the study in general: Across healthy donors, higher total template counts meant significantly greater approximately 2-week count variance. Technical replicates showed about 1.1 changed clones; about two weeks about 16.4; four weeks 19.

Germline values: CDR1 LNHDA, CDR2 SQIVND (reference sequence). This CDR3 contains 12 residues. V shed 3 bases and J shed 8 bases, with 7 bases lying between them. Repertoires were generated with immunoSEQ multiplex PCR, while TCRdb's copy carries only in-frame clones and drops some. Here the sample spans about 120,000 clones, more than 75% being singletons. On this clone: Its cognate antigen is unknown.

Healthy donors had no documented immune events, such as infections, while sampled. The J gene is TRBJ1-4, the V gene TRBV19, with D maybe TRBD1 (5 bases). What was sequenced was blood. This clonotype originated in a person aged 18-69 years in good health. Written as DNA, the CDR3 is TGTGCCAGTAGTATCTGGGGCGAAAAACTGTTTTTT. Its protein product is CASSIWGEKLFF.